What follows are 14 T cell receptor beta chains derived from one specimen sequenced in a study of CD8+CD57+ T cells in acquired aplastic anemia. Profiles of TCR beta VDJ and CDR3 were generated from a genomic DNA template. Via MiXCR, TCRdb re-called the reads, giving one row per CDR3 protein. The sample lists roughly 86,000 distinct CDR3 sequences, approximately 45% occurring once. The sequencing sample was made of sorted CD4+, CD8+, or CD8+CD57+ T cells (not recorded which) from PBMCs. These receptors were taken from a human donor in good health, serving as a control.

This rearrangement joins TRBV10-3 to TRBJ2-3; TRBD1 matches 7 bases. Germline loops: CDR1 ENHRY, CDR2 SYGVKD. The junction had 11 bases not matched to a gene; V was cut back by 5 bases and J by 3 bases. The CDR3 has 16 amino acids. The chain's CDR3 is CAISFPQGSRTDTQYF. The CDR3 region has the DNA TGTGCCATCAGTTTCCCACAGGGGTCGAGGACAGATACGCAGTATTTT.

Here the CDR3 DNA reads TGTGCCACCAGCACCTCCTGGGGACAAGAGACCCAGTACTTC. Protein sequence: CATSTSWGQETQYF. The gene calls are TRBV24-1 and TRBJ2-5; D gene uncertain. Germline V lookup: CDR1 KGHDR, CDR2 SFDVKD. CDR3 length: 14 residues. Trimming cost V 7 bases and J 2 bases, with 13 bases left between them.

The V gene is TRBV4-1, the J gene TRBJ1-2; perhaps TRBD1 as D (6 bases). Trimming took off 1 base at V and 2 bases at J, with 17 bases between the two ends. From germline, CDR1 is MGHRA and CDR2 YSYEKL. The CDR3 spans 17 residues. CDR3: CASSQGVGGALNYGYTF. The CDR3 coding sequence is TGCGCCAGCAGCCAAGGGGTGGGGGGGGCCTTAAACTATGGCTACACCTTC.

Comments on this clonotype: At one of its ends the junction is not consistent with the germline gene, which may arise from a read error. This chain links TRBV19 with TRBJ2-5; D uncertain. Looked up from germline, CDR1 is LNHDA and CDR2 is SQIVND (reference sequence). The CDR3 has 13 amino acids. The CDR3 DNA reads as TGTGCCAATAGTACATATTTTGGGGAGACCCAGTACTTC. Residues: CANSTYFGETQYF.

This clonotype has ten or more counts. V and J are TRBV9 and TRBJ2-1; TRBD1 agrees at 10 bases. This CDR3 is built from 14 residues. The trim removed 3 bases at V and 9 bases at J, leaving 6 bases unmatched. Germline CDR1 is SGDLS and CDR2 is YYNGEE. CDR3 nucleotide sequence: TGTGCCAGCAGCGGCGACAGGGGGCTGGTTGAGCAGTTCTTC. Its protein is CASSGDRGLVEQFF.

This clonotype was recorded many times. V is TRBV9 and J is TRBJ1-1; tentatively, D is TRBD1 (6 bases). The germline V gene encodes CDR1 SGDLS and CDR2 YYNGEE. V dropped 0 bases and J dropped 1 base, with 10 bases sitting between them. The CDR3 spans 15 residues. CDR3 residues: CASSVDVGGNTEAFF. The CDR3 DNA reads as TGTGCCAGCAGCGTAGATGTAGGGGGGAACACTGAAGCTTTCTTT.

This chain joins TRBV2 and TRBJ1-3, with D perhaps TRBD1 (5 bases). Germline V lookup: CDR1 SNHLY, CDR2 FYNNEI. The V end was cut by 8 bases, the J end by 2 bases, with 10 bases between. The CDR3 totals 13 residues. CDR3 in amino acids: CASGGVTGNTIYF. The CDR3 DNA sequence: TGTGCCAGCGGAGGGGTTACTGGAAACACCATATATTTT.

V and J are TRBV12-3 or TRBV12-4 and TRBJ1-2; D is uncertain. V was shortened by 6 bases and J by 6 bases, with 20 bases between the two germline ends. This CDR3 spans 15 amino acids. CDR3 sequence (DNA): TGTGCCAGCAGCTTATCGTGGAGCCGCGGGGATGGCTACACCTTC. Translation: CASSLSWSRGDGYTF.

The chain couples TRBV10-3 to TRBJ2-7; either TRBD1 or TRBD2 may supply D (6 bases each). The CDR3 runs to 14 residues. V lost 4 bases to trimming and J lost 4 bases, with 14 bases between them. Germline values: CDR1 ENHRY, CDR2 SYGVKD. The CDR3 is CAISGLTGGYEQYF. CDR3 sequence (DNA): TGTGCCATCAGTGGCCTGACAGGAGGGTACGAGCAGTACTTC.

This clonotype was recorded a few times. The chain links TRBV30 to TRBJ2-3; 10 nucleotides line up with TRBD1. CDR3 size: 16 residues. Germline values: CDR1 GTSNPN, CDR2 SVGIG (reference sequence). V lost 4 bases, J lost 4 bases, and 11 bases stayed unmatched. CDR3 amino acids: CAWITVGQGWPDTQYF. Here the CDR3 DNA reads TGTGCCTGGATCACCGTGGGACAGGGGTGGCCAGATACGCAGTATTTT.

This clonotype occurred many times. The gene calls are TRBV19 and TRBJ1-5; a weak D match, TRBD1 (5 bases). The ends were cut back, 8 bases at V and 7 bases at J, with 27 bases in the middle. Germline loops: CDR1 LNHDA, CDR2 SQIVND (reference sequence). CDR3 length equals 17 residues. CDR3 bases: TGTGCCAGTCAACCAATCTTCCGGGACGGTTGGAACCAGCCCCAGCATTTT. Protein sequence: CASQPIFRDGWNQPQHF.

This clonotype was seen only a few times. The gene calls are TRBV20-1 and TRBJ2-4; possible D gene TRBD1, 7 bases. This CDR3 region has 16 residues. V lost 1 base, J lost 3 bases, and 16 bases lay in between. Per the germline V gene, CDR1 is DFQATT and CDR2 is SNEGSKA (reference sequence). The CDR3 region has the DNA TGCAGTGCTAGAGGGCGGGGCAGGGGGTTCAAAAACATTCAGTACTTC. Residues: CSARGRGRGFKNIQYF.

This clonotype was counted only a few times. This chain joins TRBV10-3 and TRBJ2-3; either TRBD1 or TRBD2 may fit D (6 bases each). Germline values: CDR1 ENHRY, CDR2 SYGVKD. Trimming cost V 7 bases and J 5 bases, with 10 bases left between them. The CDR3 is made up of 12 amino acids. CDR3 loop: CAINGGGDTQYF. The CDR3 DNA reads TGTGCCATCAATGGAGGGGGAGATACGCAGTATTTT.

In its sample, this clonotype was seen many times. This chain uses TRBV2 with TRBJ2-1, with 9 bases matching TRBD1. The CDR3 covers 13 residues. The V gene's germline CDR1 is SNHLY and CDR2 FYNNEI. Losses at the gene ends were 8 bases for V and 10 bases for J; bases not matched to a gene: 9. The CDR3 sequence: CASGGQGSSEQFF. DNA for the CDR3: TGTGCCAGCGGGGGACAGGGATCGAGCGAGCAGTTCTTC.